Included here is one TCR beta chain sequence, with context. The record originates from a study of blood T cell repertoires in COVID-19. About the study: Whether acute or convalescent, the COVID-19 samples came from the United States, Italy and Spain. T cells, B-cell-depleted T cells, or PBMCs supplied cDNA or gDNA.

Sequencing used immunoSEQ multiplex PCR; TCRdb keeps in-frame clones, though not all of them. The sample yields 350,000 to 400,000 clones, about 90% seen once. Germline values: CDR1 KGHSY, CDR2 FQNENV. V lost 2 bases, J lost 4 bases, and 14 bases lay in between. The CDR3 length is 15 residues. The sample taken for sequencing was PBMCs or T cells enriched from blood (not recorded which). The receptor was isolated from a woman aged 25 to 39 who had recovered from COVID-19. This chain joins TRBV16 and TRBJ1-2, with D maybe TRBD1 (5 bases). The CDR3, as DNA: TGTGCCAGCAGCCAACCCGACAGTGGCAGCTATGGCTACACCTTC. It is translated as CASSQPDSGSYGYTF.